The 22 T cell receptor beta chains below all came from one sample that was sequenced in a study of cytomegalovirus exposure and HLA in healthy donors. Amplification used 60 Vbeta primers and 13 Jbeta primers. Clones were read by immunoSEQ multiplex PCR, and TCRdb kept only the in-frame ones, dropping some. This table holds roughly 100,000 clones, roughly 80% found once. Sequencing was carried out using PBMCs. All receptors come from a woman aged 40-49 years in good health and CMV-seropositive.

This clone was seen only a few times. This sequence joins TRBV5-5 and TRBJ2-5; 8 bases are shared with TRBD2. The CDR3 consists of 13 residues. Germline V gives CDR1 SGHKS, CDR2 YYEKEE (reference sequence). V lost 2 bases and J lost 5; bases outside the gene matches: 2. The CDR3 sequence is CASSFGGRETQYF. As DNA, the CDR3 is TGTGCCAGCAGCTTCGGCGGGAGGGAGACCCAGTACTTC.

V gene TRBV4-1 combines with J gene TRBJ1-3, with D maybe TRBD1 (5 bases). CDR1 and CDR2 from the germline V gene are MGHRA and YSYEKL. V shed 2 bases and J shed 6 bases, with 17 bases lying between them. The CDR3 covers 16 residues. CDR3 nucleotide sequence: TGCGCCAGCAGCCAAAGATCCTGGGGCCCATTAAACACCATATATTTT. Translated: CASSQRSWGPLNTIYF.

V gene TRBV2 combines with J gene TRBJ2-2; D gene ambiguous. The CDR3 length is 12 residues. CDR1 SNHLY and CDR2 FYNNEI come from the germline V gene. Trimming shortened V by 8 bases and J by 3 bases, and 7 bases separated the two germline ends. CDR3 coding DNA: TGTGCCAGCTCCTTTTACACCGGGGAGCTGTTTTTT. It codes for CASSFYTGELFF.

This rearrangement joins TRBV19 to TRBJ1-6; D uncertain. The V end lost 7 bases, the J end lost 0 bases, and 13 bases lay between the germline ends. The CDR3 consists of 16 residues. Germline assignment: CDR1 LNHDA and CDR2 SQIVND (reference sequence). The CDR3 nucleotides read TGTGCCAGTATTTCGACCCACAGCTCCTATAATTCACCCCTCCACTTT. Its translation: CASISTHSSYNSPLHF. Full variable domain (remainder filled in from reference TRBV19 and TRBJ1-6): DGGITQSPKYLFRKEGQNVTLSCEQNLNHDAMYWYRQDPGQGLRLIYYSQIVNDFQKGDIAEGYSVSREKKESFPLTVTSAQKNPTAFYLCASISTHSSYNSPLHFGNGTRLTVT.

This chain connects TRBV7-8 to TRBJ1-1; D might be TRBD1 (6 bases). The CDR3 sequence is 14 residues long. Germline V gene lookup returns CDR1 SGHVS and CDR2 FQNEAQ. V lost 2 bases, J lost 10 bases, and 17 bases lay in between. CDR3 in DNA: TGTGCCAGCAGCTTAATGGGACATCCCCCGAGAGCTTTCTTT. Its translation: CASSLMGHPPRAFF.

This chain uses TRBV11-3 with TRBJ2-1, with D perhaps TRBD1 (6 bases). Trimming removed 0 bases at V and 8 bases at J, with 14 bases between. CDR1 is SGHNT, CDR2 YENEEA, per germline. The CDR3 contains 15 residues. CDR3 nucleotides: TGTGCCAGCAGCTTAGATCACGCAGGGGTGGATGAGCAGTTCTTC. It is translated as CASSLDHAGVDEQFF. The full variable domain, its missing parts supplied by reference TRBV11-3 and TRBJ2-1, is EAGVVQSPRYKIIEKKQPVAFWCNPISGHNTLYWYLQNLGQGPELLIRYENEEAVDDSQLPKDRFSAERLKGVDSTLKIQPAELGDSAVYLCASSLDHAGVDEQFFGPGTRLTVL.

The chain recombines TRBV5-1 with TRBJ1-2, with D unresolved. V was pared by 1 base and J by 1 base, with 14 bases between. Germline V CDR1 and CDR2: SGHRS, YFSETQ. CDR3 length: 16 residues. The CDR3: CASSLIAAPLNYGYTF. As DNA, the CDR3 is TGCGCCAGCAGCTTGATAGCGGCGCCTCTTAACTATGGCTACACCTTC.

The chain employs TRBV2 and TRBJ2-7; D uncertain. Germline values: CDR1 SNHLY, CDR2 FYNNEI. The CDR3 length is 12 residues. Trimming shortened V by 7 bases and J by 4 bases, and 11 bases separated the two germline ends. In nucleotides, the CDR3 is TGTGCCAGCAATGCCCCGGGTTACGAGCAGTACTTC. Encoded protein: CASNAPGYEQYF.

This chain joins TRBV20-1 and TRBJ2-7; 7 nucleotides match TRBD1. Germline V gene data show CDR1 as DFQATT and CDR2 as SNEGSKA (reference sequence). The CDR3 has 11 amino acids. The ends lost 2 bases at V and 9 bases at J; junction bases unmatched: 4. The CDR3, as DNA: TGCAGTGCTAGACCTTACAGGGGGCAGTACTTC. As protein: CSARPYRGQYF.

The rearrangement joins TRBV7-2 to TRBJ2-5, with D possibly being TRBD1 (6 bases). The V gene's germline CDR1 is SGHTA and CDR2 FQGNSA. CDR3 size: 15 residues. V was cut by 8 bases and J by 4 bases, with 20 bases left in between. The CDR3 here is CASQVGPLGAETQYF. For the CDR3, the DNA is TGTGCCAGCCAAGTAGGGCCCCTGGGGGCAGAGACCCAGTACTTC. The entire variable domain, with the rest obtained from reference TRBV7-2 and TRBJ2-5, is as follows: GAGVSQSPSNKVTEKGKDVELRCDPISGHTALYWYRQSLGQGLEFLIYFQGNSAPDKSGLPSDRFSAERTGGSVSTLTIQRTQQEDSAVYLCASQVGPLGAETQYFGPGTRLLVL.

The rearrangement links TRBV28 to TRBJ2-3, with 10 bases matching TRBD2. The germline V gene has CDR1 MDHEN and CDR2 SYDVKM. CDR3 length equals 16 residues. V was pared by 6 bases and J by 3 bases, with 9 bases of the junction left unmatched. The CDR3 sequence: CASSAQLAGLTDTQYF. The CDR3 DNA reads as TGTGCCAGCAGCGCACAACTAGCGGGGTTGACAGATACGCAGTATTTT.

This chain links TRBV27 with TRBJ2-1, with 13 bases aligning to TRBD2. From germline, CDR1 is MNHEY and CDR2 SMNVEV (reference sequence). V lost 4 bases to trimming and J lost 7 bases; unmatched junction nucleotides: 13. There are 18 residues in the CDR3. The CDR3 sequence is CASSSGLAGVLGMNEQFF. The CDR3 DNA reads TGTGCCAGCAGTTCCGGACTAGCGGGAGTCTTAGGTATGAATGAGCAGTTCTTC.

The genes are TRBV4-1 and TRBJ2-7; a weak D match, TRBD2 (5 bases). CDR1 MGHRA and CDR2 YSYEKL come from the germline V gene. The V gene lost 1 base and the J gene lost 1 base, with 11 bases spanning the gap. The CDR3 contains 15 residues. The CDR3 DNA follows: TGCGCCAGCAGCCAAGGGCCACTAGGATCCTACGAGCAGTACTTC. Amino acid sequence: CASSQGPLGSYEQYF.

This clone appeared a few times. The CDR3 is CASSLGQGTYTGELFF. In DNA form, the CDR3 reads TGCGCCAGCAGCTTGGGACAGGGGACTTACACCGGGGAGCTGTTTTTT. The rearrangement uses TRBV5-1 and TRBJ2-2, with TRBD1 identical over 8 bases. Germline V gene data show CDR1 as SGHRS and CDR2 as YFSETQ. This CDR3 spans 16 amino acids. With V trimmed by 0 bases and J by 3 bases, 4 bases remained unmatched.

This clone was seen a few times. This sequence joins TRBV7-6 and TRBJ2-7, with 8 bases identical to TRBD1. Trimming cost V 1 base and J 2 bases; bases outside gene matches: 7. The CDR3 runs 16 residues. The germline V gene has CDR1 SGHVS and CDR2 FNYEAQ. The CDR3 region has the DNA TGTGCCAGCAGCTTAGGACCCCGGGACAGGACCTACGAGCAGTACTTC. Encoded protein: CASSLGPRDRTYEQYF. Drawing the rest from reference TRBV7-6 and TRBJ2-7, the complete variable domain is GAGVSQSPRYKVTKRGQDVALRCDPISGHVSLYWYRQALGQGPEFLTYFNYEAQQDKSGLPNDRFSAERPEGSISTLTIQRTEQRDSAMYRCASSLGPRDRTYEQYFGPGTRLTVT.

This chain links TRBV28 with TRBJ1-2; 9 nucleotides agree with TRBD1. J lost 6 bases, V lost 1 base, and 3 bases had no gene match. Germline-derived CDR1 and CDR2 are MDHEN and SYDVKM. This CDR3 is 14 amino acids long. CDR3 residues: CASSLLDRGDGYTF. The CDR3 DNA is TGTGCCAGCAGTTTATTGGACAGGGGTGATGGCTACACCTTC.

This chain connects TRBV6-5 to TRBJ2-3; no clear D gene. Germline V gene sequence: CDR1 MNHEY, CDR2 SVGAGI. Trimming took off 8 bases at V and 0 bases at J, with 12 bases between the two ends. The CDR3 covers 14 residues. The CDR3, as DNA: TGTGCCAGCCGAAGCCCTTGGAGCACAGATACGCAGTATTTT. It yields the protein CASRSPWSTDTQYF.

In its sample, this clone was seen once. The chain carries TRBV10-2 and TRBJ2-7; TRBD1 matches at 9 bases. This CDR3 region has 16 residues. Trimming removed 2 bases from V and 6 bases from J; junction bases left unmatched: 11. The germline gives CDR1 WSHSY, CDR2 SAAADI. CDR3 in amino acids: CASSEMGGQGRREQYF. CDR3 nucleotides: TGCGCCAGCAGTGAGATGGGGGGACAGGGCAGGCGCGAGCAGTACTTC.

This clone appeared many times. The chain is built from TRBV13 and TRBJ1-1, with 10 bases matching TRBD1. CDR3 size: 15 residues. Germline V CDR1 and CDR2: PRHDT, FYEKMQ (reference sequence). Trimming at V came to 5 bases and at J to 3 bases, leaving 6 bases not matched to a gene. In nucleotides, the CDR3 is TGTGCCAGCAGCGGCCGGACAGGGGGATACACTGAAGCTTTCTTT. It translates to CASSGRTGGYTEAFF.

The chain is built from TRBV25-1 and TRBJ2-3; 10 nucleotides agree with TRBD2. The CDR3 is made up of 18 amino acids. The V gene end was trimmed by 6 bases and the J gene end by 4 bases; junction bases not matched to a gene: 16. Germline V gene lookup returns CDR1 MGHDK and CDR2 SYGVNS. Here the CDR3 reads CASSPAGLSGRGADTQYF. The DNA for the CDR3 is TGTGCCAGCAGCCCCGCCGGGTTGAGCGGGAGGGGCGCAGATACGCAGTATTTT.

With respect to this clone: One junction end disagrees with the germline gene, perhaps due to a read error. CDR3: CSSSPLNLGDYNEQFF. Written as DNA, the CDR3 is TGTTCCAGCAGCCCCCTGAATTTGGGAGATTACAATGAGCAGTTCTTC. The chain joins TRBV7-9 to TRBJ2-1; a possible D gene is TRBD2 (5 bases). The CDR3 totals 16 residues. Looked up from germline, CDR1 is SEHNR and CDR2 is FQNEAQ (reference sequence). Full variable domain (remainder filled in from reference TRBV7-9 and TRBJ2-1): DTGVSQNPRHKITKRGQNVTFRCDPISEHNRLYWYRQTLGQGPEFLTYFQNEAQLEKSRLLSDRFSAERPKGSFSTLEIQRTEQGDSAMYLCSSSPLNLGDYNEQFFGPGTRLTVL.

The rearrangement joins TRBV6-6 to TRBJ2-7; D might be TRBD2 (5 bases). Looked up from germline, CDR1 is MNHNY and CDR2 is SVGAGI (reference sequence). The CDR3 is 14 residues long. The V and J ends lost 4 bases and 2 bases respectively, with 12 bases between them. The CDR3 protein is CASSSRGSAYEQYF. Written as DNA, the CDR3 is TGTGCCAGCAGTTCACGGGGAAGCGCCTACGAGCAGTACTTC.